This TCR beta chain was captured by sequencing in a study of neoadjuvant anti-PD-1 for oral cavity cancer. Turning to the study itself: Patients without progression received a fourth nivolumab dose around day 43, then surgical resection on days 50-56.

This clone was recorded a few times. Stage II-IVA oral cavity squamous cell carcinoma was new and untreated by systemic or radiation therapy. The patients had HPV-negative, locally advanced oral cavity squamous cell carcinoma. The repertoire was sequenced with immunoSEQ multiplex PCR; TCRdb's copy has only in-frame clones and lacks some. The sample contains 50,000 to 65,000 clones, approximately 79% of which appear only once. V lost 1 base, J lost 6 bases, and 2 bases stayed unmatched. The CDR3 has 13 residues. The germline CDR1 and CDR2 sequences are KGHSH and LQKENI. The J gene is TRBJ1-2, the V gene TRBV18, with 7 bases lining up with TRBD1. Sequencing used PBMCs, obtained before nivolumab (anti-PD-1) treatment. The sequence derives from a person aged 40-85 years with oral cavity squamous cell carcinoma. DNA of the CDR3: TGTGCCAGCTCACCACAGGGGGCGAATGGCTACACCTTC. This codes for CASSPQGANGYTF.